This TCR beta chain appears in the sequencing data of a study of spatial heterogeneity in lung cancer. As for the study in general: More than 8.5 raw reads, on average, carried each unique TCR and UMI combination.

Unique molecular identifiers, one per molecule, were present on every TCR cDNA molecule. TCRdb called the 5' RACE reads again in MiXCR, with one record for every CDR3 protein. This sample carries 45,000 to 65,000 distinct CDR3 sequences, roughly 8.1% of them seen once, and the ten largest clones take approximately 40%. This CDR3 has 13 residues. The germline gives CDR1 PRHDT, CDR2 FYEKMQ (reference sequence). V lost 8 bases and J 6 bases, leaving 14 bases between the germline ends. Time point here: blood at routine non-recurrence follow-up after resection. Unsorted whole RNA of tumor, nontumor lung or frozen PBMC was sequenced.

This receptor was obtained from a female donor with early-stage non-small cell lung cancer. The chain is built from TRBV13 and TRBJ2-4; D may be TRBD1 (5 bases). Sequenced material: PBMCs, taken at follow-up. The CDR3 sequence is CASVQGPGNIQYF. CDR3 coding DNA: TGTGCCAGCGTTCAGGGCCCGGGAAACATTCAGTACTTC.